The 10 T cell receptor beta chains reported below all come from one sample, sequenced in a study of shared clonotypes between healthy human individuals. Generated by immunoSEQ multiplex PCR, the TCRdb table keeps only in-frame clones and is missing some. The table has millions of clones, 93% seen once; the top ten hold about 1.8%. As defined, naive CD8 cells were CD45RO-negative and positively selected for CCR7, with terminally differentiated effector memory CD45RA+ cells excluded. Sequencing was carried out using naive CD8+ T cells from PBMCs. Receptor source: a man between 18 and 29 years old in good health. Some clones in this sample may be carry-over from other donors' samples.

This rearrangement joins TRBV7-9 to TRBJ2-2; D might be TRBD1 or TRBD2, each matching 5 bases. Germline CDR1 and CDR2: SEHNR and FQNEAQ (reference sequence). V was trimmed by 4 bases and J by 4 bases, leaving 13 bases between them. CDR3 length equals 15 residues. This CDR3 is CASSSLRGVTGELFF. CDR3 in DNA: TGTGCCAGCAGCTCTTTACGAGGGGTCACCGGGGAGCTGTTTTTT.

The CDR3 DNA follows: TGTGCCAGCACCCCTAAGGGAGTCAAAAACATTCAGTACTTC. Translated: CASTPKGVKNIQYF. This chain connects TRBV28 to TRBJ2-4; perhaps TRBD2 as D (5 bases). The germline V gene has CDR1 MDHEN and CDR2 SYDVKM. The V and J ends lost 7 bases and 3 bases respectively, with 13 bases between them. This CDR3 is 14 amino acids long.

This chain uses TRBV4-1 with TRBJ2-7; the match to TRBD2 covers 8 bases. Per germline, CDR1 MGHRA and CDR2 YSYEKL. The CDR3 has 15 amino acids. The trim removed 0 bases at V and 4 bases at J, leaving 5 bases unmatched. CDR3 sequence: CASSQETSGFYEQYF. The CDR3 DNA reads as TGCGCCAGCAGCCAAGAAACTAGCGGATTTTACGAGCAGTACTTC.

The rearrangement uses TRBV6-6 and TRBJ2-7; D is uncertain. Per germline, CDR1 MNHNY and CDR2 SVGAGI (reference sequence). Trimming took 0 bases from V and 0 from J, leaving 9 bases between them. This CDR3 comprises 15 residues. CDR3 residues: CASSYSDTFSYEQYF. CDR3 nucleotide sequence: TGTGCCAGCAGTTACTCAGACACCTTCTCCTACGAGCAGTACTTC.

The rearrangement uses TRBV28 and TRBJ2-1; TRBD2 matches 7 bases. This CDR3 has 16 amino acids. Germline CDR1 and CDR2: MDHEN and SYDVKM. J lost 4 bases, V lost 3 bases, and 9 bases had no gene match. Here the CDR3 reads CASSFPGEGLYNEQFF. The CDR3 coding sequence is TGTGCCAGCAGTTTCCCGGGGGAGGGCCTTTACAATGAGCAGTTCTTC.

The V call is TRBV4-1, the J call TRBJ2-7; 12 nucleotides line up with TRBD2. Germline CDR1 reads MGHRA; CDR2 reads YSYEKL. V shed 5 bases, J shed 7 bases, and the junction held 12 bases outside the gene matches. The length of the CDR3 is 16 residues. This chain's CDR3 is CASSLRLAGAVGEQYF. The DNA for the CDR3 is TGCGCCAGCAGCTTAAGACTAGCGGGAGCCGTGGGTGAGCAGTACTTC.

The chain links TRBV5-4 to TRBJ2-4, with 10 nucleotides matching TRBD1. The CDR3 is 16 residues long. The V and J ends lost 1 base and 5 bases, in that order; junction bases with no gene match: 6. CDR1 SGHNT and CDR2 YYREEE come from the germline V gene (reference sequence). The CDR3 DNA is TGTGCCAGCAGCTTGTTCGGGACAGGGGCTGAAAACATTCAGTACTTC. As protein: CASSLFGTGAENIQYF.

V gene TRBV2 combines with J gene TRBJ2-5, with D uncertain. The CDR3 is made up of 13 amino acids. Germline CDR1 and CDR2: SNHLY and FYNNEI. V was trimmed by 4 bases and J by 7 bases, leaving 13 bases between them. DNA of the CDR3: TGTGCCAGCAGTGTGCCCGGAGTGGGGACCCAGTACTTC. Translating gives CASSVPGVGTQYF.

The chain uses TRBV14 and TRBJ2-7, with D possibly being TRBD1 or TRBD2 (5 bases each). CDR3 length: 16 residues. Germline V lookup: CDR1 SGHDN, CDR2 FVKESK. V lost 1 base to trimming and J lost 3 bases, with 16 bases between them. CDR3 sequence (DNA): TGTGCCAGCAGCCAAGCGCCGGGTGAGGGGCACTACGAGCAGTACTTC. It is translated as CASSQAPGEGHYEQYF.

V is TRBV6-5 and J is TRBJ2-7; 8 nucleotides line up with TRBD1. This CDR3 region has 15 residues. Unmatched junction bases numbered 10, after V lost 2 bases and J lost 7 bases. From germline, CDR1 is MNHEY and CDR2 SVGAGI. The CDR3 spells CASSYEGVDRDEQYF. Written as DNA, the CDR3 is TGTGCCAGCAGTTACGAAGGGGTGGACAGGGATGAGCAGTACTTC.